There are a few counts of the clone carrying this TCR beta chain. Its target is unknown. The data derive from a study of T cells after yellow fever vaccination. Notes on the study in general: Contamination by abundant bulk-population clonotypes could be present in FACS-sorted repertoires. The secondary T-cell response peaked on day 5, not day 15, but was weaker. Few clonotypes appeared in both CD4 and CD8 compartments.

5'RACE template switching produced TCR cDNA carrying a universal primer site and UMIs. TCRdb recomputed calls from the 5' RACE reads with MiXCR, one row per CDR3 protein. Of about 350,000 distinct CDR3 sequences in the sample, roughly 10% were seen once. The V end was cut by 4 bases, the J end by 9 bases, with 15 bases between. The CDR3 contains 13 residues. Germline V gene sequence: CDR1 SEHNR, CDR2 FQNEAQ (reference sequence). The chain carries TRBV7-9 and TRBJ1-2, with D perhaps matching TRBD1 (5 bases). Source: PBMCs, taken on the day of the first yellow fever vaccination. The origin of this receptor is a man between 18 and 35 years old who received the YFV17D yellow fever vaccine. The CDR3 reads CASSSPWGDRYTF. The CDR3 bases are TGTGCCAGCAGCTCCCCGTGGGGCGATCGCTACACCTTC.